One and the same sample provided the 18 T cell receptor beta chains below, sequenced in a study of cytomegalovirus exposure and HLA in healthy donors. Primers included in the PCR were 60 Vbeta and 13 Jbeta primers. Assay: immunoSEQ multiplex PCR; the TCRdb copy retains only in-frame clones and omits some. This table has around 140,000 clones, about four fifths appearing once. Sequenced: PBMCs. These TCRs come from a man aged 35 to 55 in good health and CMV-seronegative.

The rearrangement joins TRBV2 to TRBJ1-4; 9 nucleotides match TRBD1. This CDR3 has 16 residues. The trim removed 1 base at V and 5 bases at J, leaving 5 bases unmatched. From germline, CDR1 is SNHLY and CDR2 FYNNEI. Here the CDR3 reads CASSEVFGQGNEKLFF. The CDR3 nucleotides are TGTGCCAGCAGTGAAGTTTTTGGACAGGGGAATGAAAAACTGTTTTTT.

The rearrangement joins TRBV27 to TRBJ2-5, with 13 nucleotides matching TRBD2. Trimming took 6 bases from V and 11 from J; bases not matched to a gene: 12. Germline V gene sequence: CDR1 MNHEY, CDR2 SMNVEV (reference sequence). The CDR3 sequence is 15 residues long. The CDR3 coding sequence is TGTGCCAGCAGCCACGGCCCGGGACTAGCGGGGACGCAGTACTTC. Amino acids: CASSHGPGLAGTQYF.

The chain links TRBV7-2 to TRBJ1-4; no reliable D call. CDR3 length: 19 residues. The germline CDR1 and CDR2 sequences are SGHTA and FQGNSA. Trimming removed 0 bases at V and 1 base at J, with 18 bases between. CDR3 in amino acids: CASSLAASGNPLTNEKLFF. In DNA, the CDR3 is TGTGCCAGCAGCTTAGCGGCGTCAGGCAATCCTCTAACTAATGAAAAACTGTTTTTT.

The rearrangement uses TRBV7-2 and TRBJ1-2; 7 nucleotides line up with TRBD1. The V gene end was trimmed by 4 bases and the J gene end by 7 bases; junction bases not matched to a gene: 6. Germline CDR1 reads SGHTA; CDR2 reads FQGNSA. CDR3 length: 13 residues. The CDR3 DNA reads TGTGCCAGCAGCTACCGGACAGGACGTGGCTACACCTTC. Translation gives CASSYRTGRGYTF. The complete variable domain, with remaining parts taken from reference TRBV7-2 and TRBJ1-2, reads GAGVSQSPSNKVTEKGKDVELRCDPISGHTALYWYRQSLGQGLEFLIYFQGNSAPDKSGLPSDRFSAERTGGSVSTLTIQRTQQEDSAVYLCASSYRTGRGYTFGSGTRLTVV.

V and J are TRBV6-5 and TRBJ1-2; 8 positions agree with TRBD1. Germline values: CDR1 MNHEY, CDR2 SVGAGI. V gave up 6 bases and J gave up 8 bases; unmatched junction bases: 8. The CDR3 runs to 13 residues. CDR3 loop: CASSLLDREGYTF. CDR3 DNA sequence: TGTGCCAGCAGCCTCCTGGACAGGGAAGGCTACACCTTC.

This chain uses TRBV29-1 with TRBJ2-1; the D is unclear. Germline loops: CDR1 SQVTM, CDR2 ANQGSEA. The V end was cut by 3 bases, the J end by 3 bases, with 6 bases between. There are 12 residues in the CDR3. The CDR3 DNA sequence: TGCAGCGTTGACCCCAGCTACAATGAGCAGTTCTTC. The encoded protein is CSVDPSYNEQFF.

The V gene is TRBV6-5, the J gene TRBJ2-2; D is perhaps TRBD1 (5 bases). From germline, CDR1 is MNHEY and CDR2 SVGAGI. The CDR3 runs 13 residues. V was shortened by 7 bases and J by 1 base, with 7 bases between the two germline ends. The CDR3 protein is CASTTGNTGELFF. The DNA for the CDR3 is TGTGCCAGCACCACAGGGAACACCGGGGAGCTGTTTTTT.

The rearrangement links TRBV5-1 to TRBJ2-5, with D unresolved. The V end lost 0 bases, the J end lost 4 bases, and 4 bases lay between the germline ends. CDR1 is SGHRS, CDR2 YFSETQ, per germline. There are 12 residues in the CDR3. CDR3 in DNA: TGCGCCAGCAGCTTGGCGCGAGAGACCCAGTACTTC. Its protein is CASSLARETQYF.

Regarding this clone: The same CDR3 arises from other DNA sequences in this sample as well. The chain couples TRBV5-4 to TRBJ1-3; possible D gene TRBD1, 5 bases. The CDR3 runs 14 residues. The germline V and J ends were trimmed by 1 base and 2 bases, with 7 bases remaining between them. In germline, CDR1 is SGHNT, CDR2 YYREEE (reference sequence). The DNA for the CDR3 is TGTGCCAGCAGCTTGCAGGGTGCTGGAAACACCATATATTTT. Translating it yields CASSLQGAGNTIYF.

The chain carries TRBV5-1 and TRBJ2-3; 7 nucleotides agree with TRBD2. The length of the CDR3 is 15 residues. CDR1 is SGHRS and CDR2 is YFSETQ in the germline V gene. Trimming removed 3 bases from V and 4 bases from J; junction bases left unmatched: 8. The CDR3 DNA follows: TGCGCCAGCAGCTCCAGCGGGGTAGGGGCAGATACGCAGTATTTT. This gives the protein CASSSSGVGADTQYF.

The J gene is TRBJ1-1, the V gene TRBV7-9; the D gene is possibly TRBD1 (6 bases). Germline CDR1 SEHNR, CDR2 FQNEAQ (reference sequence). The CDR3 loop spans 16 amino acids. V lost 4 bases and J lost 4, with 19 bases in between. The CDR3 reads CASSSISGGPVTEAFF. CDR3 nucleotides: TGTGCCAGCAGCTCAATCTCGGGGGGGCCTGTCACTGAAGCTTTCTTT. Together with reference TRBV7-9 and TRBJ1-1, the CDR3 gives the full variable domain: DTGVSQNPRHKITKRGQNVTFRCDPISEHNRLYWYRQTLGQGPEFLTYFQNEAQLEKSRLLSDRFSAERPKGSFSTLEIQRTEQGDSAMYLCASSSISGGPVTEAFFGQGTRLTVV.

The V gene is TRBV28, the J gene TRBJ1-2; TRBD1 is a possible D gene (5 bases). Germline V gene sequence: CDR1 MDHEN, CDR2 SYDVKM. The V gene lost 6 bases and the J gene lost 8 bases, with 13 bases spanning the gap. This CDR3 is built from 12 residues. The CDR3, as DNA: TGTGCCAGCAGGACAGCCCTAATCGGCTACACCTTC. This translates into CASRTALIGYTF.

The V and J genes are TRBV5-1 and TRBJ2-3, with TRBD2 matching 7 bases. V lost 4 bases, J lost 2 bases, and 4 bases stayed unmatched. Per the germline V gene, CDR1 is SGHRS and CDR2 is YFSETQ. The CDR3 has 14 amino acids. The CDR3 nucleotides read TGCGCCAGCAGCCAGGGACTACCCACAGATACGCAGTATTTT. Its protein product is CASSQGLPTDTQYF.

The CDR3 spells CASSINRVTGNTIYF. In DNA, the CDR3 is TGTGCCAGCAGCATAAACAGGGTAACTGGAAACACCATATATTTT. The V call is TRBV28, the J call TRBJ1-3, with a tentative D call TRBD1 (6 bases). Germline V lookup: CDR1 MDHEN, CDR2 SYDVKM. Trimming cost V 6 bases and J 2 bases, with 14 bases left between them. The CDR3 consists of 15 residues.

This clone was counted a few times. Other DNA sequences in the sample encode the same CDR3. The chain combines TRBV6-5 with TRBJ1-1; D may be TRBD1 (6 bases). Trimming pared 0 bases from V and 3 bases from J, leaving 11 bases between. The CDR3 sequence is 15 residues long. Germline V gene lookup returns CDR1 MNHEY and CDR2 SVGAGI. The CDR3 protein is CASSYSGRGDTEAFF. CDR3 in DNA: TGTGCCAGCAGTTACTCGGGGAGGGGGGACACTGAAGCTTTCTTT.

The chain links TRBV7-9 to TRBJ2-7; the match to TRBD2 covers 11 bases. With 5 bases clipped from V and 3 bases from J, the junction kept 6 bases outside the gene matches. The CDR3 has 15 residues. The germline V gene has CDR1 SEHNR and CDR2 FQNEAQ (reference sequence). The CDR3 nucleotides read TGTGCCAGCAGCAGTCTAGCGGGGGGAATCTACGAGCAGTACTTC. Translated, it gives CASSSLAGGIYEQYF.

This clone was seen a few times. This chain uses TRBV30 with TRBJ2-6; the D gene is possibly TRBD1 (6 bases). The V and J ends lost 4 bases and 0 bases respectively, with 13 bases between them. The germline V gene has CDR1 GTSNPN and CDR2 SVGIG (reference sequence). The CDR3 totals 16 residues. The CDR3 nucleotides are TGTGCCTGGACCAGGGGTTCTCCCTCTGGGGCCAACGTCCTGACTTTC. Protein sequence: CAWTRGSPSGANVLTF.

The chain recombines TRBV11-2 with TRBJ1-2, with 7 positions matching TRBD1. CDR3 length equals 16 residues. The V gene end was trimmed by 5 bases and the J gene end by 0 bases; junction bases not matched to a gene: 9. Germline V gene sequence: CDR1 SGHAT, CDR2 FQNNGV. This CDR3 reads CASSPIRTGTNYGYTF. CDR3 nucleotides: TGTGCCAGCAGCCCAATCCGGACAGGAACTAACTATGGCTACACCTTC.